This T cell receptor beta chain is from a study of blood T cell repertoires in COVID-19. On the study more broadly: Acute-phase and convalescent COVID-19 samples originated in the United States, Italy and Spain. In each case, the material was cDNA or gDNA derived from T cells, B-cell-depleted T cells, or PBMCs.

The Seattle site enrolled patients during active infection and followed them longitudinally. Some clones are missing from TCRdb's copy, which holds only in-frame ones; the method was immunoSEQ multiplex PCR. Of nearly 250,000 clones in the sample, 86% were seen once. Germline V gene lookup returns CDR1 SGHDT and CDR2 YYEEEE. V was cut by 3 bases and J by 5 bases, with 12 bases left in between. CDR3 size: 14 residues. The TCR originated in a woman of 80 years or more with COVID-19, enrolled during active disease. Sequencing was done on a sample of peripheral blood. The chain employs TRBV5-6 and TRBJ1-5; a weak D match, TRBD1 (5 bases). The CDR3 spells CASSSFIGDQPQHF. The CDR3 nucleotides are TGTGCCAGCAGCTCCTTTATAGGGGATCAGCCCCAGCATTTT.